The T cell receptor beta chain described here comes from a study of OX40 agonist ivuxolimab in advanced cancers. Background on the whole study: Ivuxolimab, which targeted the costimulatory receptor OX40 (CD134), was an agonistic, fully human IgG2 monoclonal antibody. Intravenous ivuxolimab was administered to patients every 2 weeks at six dose levels: 0.01, 0.1, 0.3, 1.5, 3 and 10 mg/kg. Among the roughly 52 dose-escalation patients, approximately 20 had hepatocellular carcinoma, 15 or so melanoma, 9 renal cell carcinoma and 9 head and neck cancer. The dose-escalation cohort was over 70% male with a mean age of around 64 years, ranging from roughly 20 to 80. Prior anti-PD-1, anti-PD-L1 or anti-CTLA-4 therapy was permitted, and checkpoint inhibitors had been received by 40% to 50% of dose-escalation patients. Partial responses were achieved by three dose-escalation patients, of whom one had hepatocellular carcinoma and two had cutaneous melanoma. The point of sequencing TCRbeta in the periphery was to test whether ivuxolimab changed TCR sequence diversity and drove clonal T-cell expansion. The monotherapy dose-escalation portion (N = 52 patients) of the phase I ivuxolimab trial is reported in the paper. Findings and caveats that apply to the study as a whole: On average, CD8+ T cells showed more expanded clones than CD4+ T cells after ivuxolimab. Low levels of normalized T-cell clonal expansion were also seen in some nonresponding patients. Antigen specificity was not determined for the clonally expanded peripheral T cells. Partial responders in the 0.1-3.0 mg/kg groups had among the lowest normalized peripheral clonal expansion, especially among CD8+ T cells. Clonal expansion of both CD4+ and CD8+ blood T cells was observed from baseline to week 6 at doses 0.1 to 3.0 mg/kg.

The CDR3 spans 14 residues, from the cysteine through the phenylalanine. Just CDR3 DNA is preserved here, 42 bases in frame from base 1. The junction shows trimming of 7 bases on V and 5 bases on J, plus 17 bases between the germline ends. CDR1 and CDR2 are drawn from the germline V gene (reference sequence): MNHEY, SMNVEV. Genomic DNA was isolated from the sorted cells so that the TCRbeta CDR3 region could be sequenced. TCRbeta CDR3 regions were sequenced using the immunoSEQ Assay. TCRdb took over this immuneACCESS table, retaining in-frame rearrangements with V and J assigned. Such tables are incomplete; in checked studies, under half of the missing clones stem from an unresolved V gene, and the remainder is unexplained. This sample has 60,000 or so clones in its table, and about 83% of those were observed once. Around 0.8% of the sample belongs to the ten largest clones. As regards this clone: This receptor's antigen is unknown. No much larger clone is present one base from it, and per-base qualities are unavailable.

The trial excluded patients who had a history of autoimmune disease or who were on systemic immunosuppression. In every dose cohort, peripheral blood was drawn for TCR sequencing at baseline, cycle 4 day 1, and cycle 7 day 1. Samples came from an open-label, multicenter, first-in-human phase I dose-escalation trial of ivuxolimab. Adults with locally advanced or metastatic melanoma, renal cell, hepatocellular, or head and neck squamous cell carcinoma were enrolled in the trial. Before TCR sequencing, CD4+ T cells and CD8+ T cells from peripheral blood were sorted into separate populations. The sequence came from an adult with an advanced solid tumor such as melanoma, head and neck, liver or kidney cancer. Source: CD4+ or CD8+ T cells sorted from blood, taken in a trial of the OX40 agonist ivuxolimab. The V and J segments used are TRBV27 and TRBJ1-2; a tentative D call is TRBD1 (5 bases match). For the CDR3, the sequence is CASKRLNRQYGYTF. The DNA sequence reads TGTGCCAGCAAACGCCTGAACCGACAGTATGGCTACACCTTC.